The TCR beta chain under discussion was sequenced for a study of breast tumors, draining lymph nodes, adjacent tissues. General observations from the study: Most tumor T cells seemingly derive from lymph node, then expand in tumor. Tumor and nontumor repertoires were significantly more similar in luminal-like than in basal-like breast cancer. Compared with lymph nodes, tumors were less diverse; compared with nontumor tissue, more.

Axillary draining lymph nodes of breast cancer patients supplied the node samples. This clonotype was seen many times. Its antigen is still unknown. TCRdb redid the calling of the multiplex PCR reads with MiXCR, one entry per CDR3 protein. The profile shows 130,000 or so distinct CDR3 sequences, around 20% of them singletons. The germline CDR1 and CDR2 sequences are LNHNV and YYDKDF (reference sequence). Losses at the gene ends were 0 bases for V and 7 bases for J; bases not matched to a gene: 8. The CDR3 contains 15 residues. Sequencing used axillary lymph node tissue. The chain carries TRBV15 and TRBJ1-2, with 7 bases lining up with TRBD1. This sequence was found in a female donor with breast cancer. Some clones in this sample may be carry-over from other donors' samples. The CDR3 sequence is CATSRDLKGAGGYTF. The CDR3 bases are TGTGCCACCAGCAGAGATCTCAAGGGGGCGGGTGGCTACACCTTC.